This T cell receptor beta chain was captured in a study of early T cells in non-severe SARS-CoV-2 infection (dated by TCRdb to the early 2020s). Context from the whole study: Because TCR sequencing was done on bulk RNA from unsorted whole blood, the alpha and beta chains could not be paired.

Results and caveats for the whole study, not just this receptor: VDJdb matching was skewed toward anti-spike CD8 responses and likely underestimated virus-specific expansions by missing private and CD4 specificities.

A case-control design nested within a healthcare worker cohort in London, UK, was used, with weekly nasopharyngeal swab PCR tests and blood sampling performed. Healthcare workers were recruited during the week of the UK lockdown, between 23 and 31 March 2020, and followed weekly for up to roughly 15 weeks. This clonotype was detected ten times or more. Which antigen it targets is not known. Nothing much larger sits one base from this clone, and base qualities are not available. The method behind the library was 5' RACE. Sequencing took place on a NextSeq 500. The TCR library protocol attached unique molecular identifiers to individual cDNA molecules to correct for sequencing error and PCR bias. Sequencing covered both TCR alpha and beta chains, and within each sample the abundances of alpha and beta sequences were tightly co-correlated. From the authors' description of their analysis: Decombinator V4 was used to annotate the V gene, J gene and CDR3 of the TCR sequences. Expanded TCRs were defined as changing significantly between any two time points under a Poisson model with p below 0.0001. TCR abundances were normalised to the total number of TCRs sequenced per sample and were expressed as counts per million. TRAV1-2 paired with TRAJ12, TRAJ20 or TRAJ33 defined MAIT TCRs, while TRAV10 paired with TRAJ18 defined iNKT TCRs. VDJdb, accessed 1 November 2021, was searched for CMV, EBV and SARS-CoV-2 annotated TCRs, with TCRs annotated for multiple antigens excluded. TCRdb reran the public reads through fastp at Q25 and MiXCR, keeping productive beta chains. Rows with a matching CDR3 protein are joined into one entry that keeps the most common DNA and genes. These V and J calls derive from TCRdb rather than the authors' analysis. The table for this sample lists over 30,000 distinct CDR3 sequences; roughly 6% of them were counted only once. Of the sample, around 7% falls within the top ten clones.

The CDR3 has 14 amino acids, counting the end cysteine and phenylalanine. Only the CDR3 DNA is retained, 42 bases long and in frame from the first base. Reading the germline V gene gives CDR1 SGHRS and CDR2 YFSETQ. The V and J ends are trimmed by 7 bases and 1 base, leaving 14 bases between them. Sample: whole blood. The sequence was obtained from an adult who was a healthcare worker with PCR-confirmed SARS-CoV-2 infection or an uninfected control (not recorded which). The chain is assembled from TRBV5-1 and TRBJ2-5; 6 matching bases give a weak D call of TRBD2. The DNA sequence reads TGCGCCAGCTCTCGTAGCGGTTTCCAAGAGACCCAGTACTTC. It encodes CASSRSGFQETQYF.